This TCR beta chain was profiled in a study of T cell repertoires in cytomegalovirus infection. TCRdb processed the reads anew with MiXCR; each CDR3 protein has one entry. The data contain around 300,000 distinct CDR3 sequences, approximately 9.5% of them singletons. Germline CDR1 is MDHEN and CDR2 is SYDVKM. This CDR3 is built from 12 residues. Trimming removed 4 bases at V and 13 bases at J, with 16 bases between. The receptor comes from a human donor in good health (CMV status not recorded). Some clones in this sample may be carry-over from other donors' samples. Sample: PBMCs. This chain uses TRBV28 with TRBJ1-2; a weak D match, TRBD1 (6 bases). The CDR3 is CASSSGGGRGTF. CDR3 DNA: TGTGCCAGCAGTTCAGGAGGCGGCAGGGGCACCTTC.